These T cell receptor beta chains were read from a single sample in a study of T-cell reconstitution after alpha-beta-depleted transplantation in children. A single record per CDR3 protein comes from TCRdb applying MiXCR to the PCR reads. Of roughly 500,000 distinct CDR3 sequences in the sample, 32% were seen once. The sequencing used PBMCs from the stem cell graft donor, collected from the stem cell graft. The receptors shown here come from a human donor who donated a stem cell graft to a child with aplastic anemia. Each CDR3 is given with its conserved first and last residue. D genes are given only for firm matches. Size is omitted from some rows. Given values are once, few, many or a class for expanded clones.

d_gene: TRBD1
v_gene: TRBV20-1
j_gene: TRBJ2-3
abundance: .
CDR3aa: CSAREDRGSTDTQYF
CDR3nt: TGCAGTGCTAGAGAGGACAGGGGTAGCACAGATACGCAGTATTTT

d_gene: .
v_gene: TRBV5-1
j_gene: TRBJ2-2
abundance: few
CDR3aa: CASSLDGDYGELFF
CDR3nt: TGCGCCAGCAGCTTGGACGGGGATTACGGGGAGCTGTTTTTT

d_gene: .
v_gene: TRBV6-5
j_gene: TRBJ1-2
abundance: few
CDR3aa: CASSYRTGGYGYTF
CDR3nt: TGTGCCAGCAGTTACCGAACGGGGGGCTATGGCTACACCTTC

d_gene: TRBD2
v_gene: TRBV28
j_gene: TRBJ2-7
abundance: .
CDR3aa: CASGDGRADEQYF
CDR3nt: TGTGCCAGCGGTGACGGGAGGGCCGACGAGCAGTACTTC

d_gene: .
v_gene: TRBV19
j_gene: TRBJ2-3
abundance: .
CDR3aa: CASSGRQAGTDTQYF
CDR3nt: TGTGCCAGTAGTGGCAGACAGGCGGGCACAGATACGCAGTATTTT

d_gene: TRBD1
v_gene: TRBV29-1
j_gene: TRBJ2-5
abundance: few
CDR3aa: CSVGTGGFGTQYF
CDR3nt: TGCAGCGTTGGGACAGGGGGCTTTGGGACCCAGTACTTC

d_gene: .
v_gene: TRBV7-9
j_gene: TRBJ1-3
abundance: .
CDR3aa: CASSASQVSGNTIYF
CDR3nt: TGTGCCAGCAGCGCATCTCAAGTCTCTGGAAACACCATATATTTT

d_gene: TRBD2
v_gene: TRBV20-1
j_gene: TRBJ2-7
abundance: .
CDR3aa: CSARDKREGPPRYEQYF
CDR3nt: TGCAGTGCTAGAGATAAGCGGGAAGGCCCACCCCGCTACGAGCAGTACTTC

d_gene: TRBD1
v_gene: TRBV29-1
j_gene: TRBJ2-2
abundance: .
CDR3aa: CSGRTGAGGELFF
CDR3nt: TGCAGCGGAAGGACAGGGGCTGGCGGGGAGCTGTTTTTT

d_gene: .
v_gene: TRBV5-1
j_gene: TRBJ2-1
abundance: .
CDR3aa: CASSLVGEIYNEQFF
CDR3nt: TGCGCCAGCAGCTTGGTCGGGGAAATCTACAATGAGCAGTTCTTC

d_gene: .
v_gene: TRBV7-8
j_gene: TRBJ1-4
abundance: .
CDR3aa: CASSLVVGYSEKLFF
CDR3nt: TGTGCCAGCAGCTTAGTGGTCGGTTATAGCGAAAAACTGTTTTTT

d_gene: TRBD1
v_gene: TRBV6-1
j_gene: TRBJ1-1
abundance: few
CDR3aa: CASSAQTGPEAFF
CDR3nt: TGTGCCAGCAGTGCACAGACAGGGCCTGAAGCTTTCTTT

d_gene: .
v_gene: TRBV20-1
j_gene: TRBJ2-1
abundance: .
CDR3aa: CSARTSNEQFF
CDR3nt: TGCAGTGCTAGAACTAGTAATGAGCAGTTCTTC

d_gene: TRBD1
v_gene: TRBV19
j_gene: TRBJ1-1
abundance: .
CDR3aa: CASSIEIPGQGPNTEAFF
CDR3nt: TGTGCCAGTAGTATTGAGATACCCGGACAGGGCCCGAACACTGAAGCTTTCTTT

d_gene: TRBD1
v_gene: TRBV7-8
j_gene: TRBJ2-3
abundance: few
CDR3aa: CASSPGTAATDTQYF
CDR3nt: TGTGCCAGCAGCCCGGGGACAGCAGCTACAGATACGCAGTATTTT

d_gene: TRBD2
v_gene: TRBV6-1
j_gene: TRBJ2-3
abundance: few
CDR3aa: CASSSPLAGGDDTQYF
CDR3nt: TGTGCCAGCAGTAGTCCTCTAGCGGGGGGAGATGATACGCAGTATTTT

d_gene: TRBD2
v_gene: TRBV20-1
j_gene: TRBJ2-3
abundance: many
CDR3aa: CSAKRTSAVDTQYF
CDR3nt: TGCAGTGCCAAGAGGACTAGCGCGGTAGATACGCAGTATTTT

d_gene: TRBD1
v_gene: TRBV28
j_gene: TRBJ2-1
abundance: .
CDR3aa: CASSFTDTWGQGAWTYNEQFF
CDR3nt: TGTGCCAGCAGTTTTACCGATACTTGGGGACAGGGGGCATGGACCTACAATGAGCAGTTCTTC

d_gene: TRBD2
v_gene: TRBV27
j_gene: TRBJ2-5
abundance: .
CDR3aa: CASSFRGLAGPIQETQYF
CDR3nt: TGTGCCAGCAGTTTCCGGGGACTAGCGGGACCAATCCAAGAGACCCAGTACTTC

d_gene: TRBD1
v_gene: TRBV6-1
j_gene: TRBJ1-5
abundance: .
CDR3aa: CASSINKDRGDQPQHF
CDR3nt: TGTGCCAGCAGCATCAACAAGGACAGGGGAGATCAGCCCCAGCATTTT

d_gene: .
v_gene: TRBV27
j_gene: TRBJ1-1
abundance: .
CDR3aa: CASSLSILDGRAFF
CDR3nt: TGTGCCAGCAGTTTATCGATTCTCGACGGGAGGGCTTTCTTT

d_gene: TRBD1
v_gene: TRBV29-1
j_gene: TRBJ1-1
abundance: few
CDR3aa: CSIQGGTVNTEAFF
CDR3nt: TGCAGCATCCAGGGTGGGACAGTGAACACTGAAGCTTTCTTT

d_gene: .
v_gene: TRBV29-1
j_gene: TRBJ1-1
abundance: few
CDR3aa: CSVDEVEGQPNTEAFF
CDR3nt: TGCAGCGTTGACGAGGTCGAAGGACAGCCCAACACTGAAGCTTTCTTT

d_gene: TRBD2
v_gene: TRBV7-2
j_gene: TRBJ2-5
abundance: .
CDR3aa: CASSFPPSGTHGTQYF
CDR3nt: TGTGCCAGCAGCTTTCCGCCTAGCGGGACACATGGGACCCAGTACTTC

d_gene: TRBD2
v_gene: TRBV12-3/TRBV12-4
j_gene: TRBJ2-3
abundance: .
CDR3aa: CASSLGGLAGESTDTQYF
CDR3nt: TGTGCCAGCAGTTTAGGGGGACTAGCGGGGGAAAGCACAGATACGCAGTATTTT

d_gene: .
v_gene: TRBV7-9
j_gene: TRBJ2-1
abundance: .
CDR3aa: CALGHSYNEQFF
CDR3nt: TGTGCCCTAGGCCACTCCTACAATGAGCAGTTCTTC

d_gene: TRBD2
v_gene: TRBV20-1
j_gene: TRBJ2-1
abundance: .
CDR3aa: CSARRTSGSRNEQFF
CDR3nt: TGCAGTGCTCGCCGGACTAGCGGGAGTAGGAATGAGCAGTTCTTC

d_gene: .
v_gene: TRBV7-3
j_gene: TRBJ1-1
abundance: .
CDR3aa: CASSRQNGVGGTEAFF
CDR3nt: TGTGCCAGCAGCCGACAAAATGGAGTTGGAGGCACTGAAGCTTTCTTT

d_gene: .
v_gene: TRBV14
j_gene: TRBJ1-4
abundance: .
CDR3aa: CASSQQGKKLFF
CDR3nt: TGTGCCAGCAGCCAACAGGGAAAAAAACTGTTTTTT

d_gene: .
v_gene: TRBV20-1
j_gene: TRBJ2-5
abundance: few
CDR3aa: CSASGSETQYF
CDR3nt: TGCAGTGCTAGCGGGAGTGAGACCCAGTACTTC

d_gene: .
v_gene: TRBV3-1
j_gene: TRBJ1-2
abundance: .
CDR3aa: CASSQTSILSWGYTF
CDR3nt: TGTGCCAGCAGCCAAACCTCGATTCTTTCCTGGGGCTACACCTTC

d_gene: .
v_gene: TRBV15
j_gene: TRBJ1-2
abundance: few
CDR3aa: CATSRDEMQGHYGYTF
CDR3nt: TGTGCCACCAGCAGAGATGAGATGCAGGGCCACTATGGCTACACCTTC

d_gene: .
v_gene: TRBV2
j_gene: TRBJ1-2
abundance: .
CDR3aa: CASSEAYGANYGYTF
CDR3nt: TGTGCCAGCAGTGAAGCCTACGGAGCTAACTATGGCTACACCTTC

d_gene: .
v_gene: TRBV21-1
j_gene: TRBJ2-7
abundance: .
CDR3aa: CASSKTVSYEQYF
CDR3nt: TGTGCCAGCAGCAAGACAGTTTCCTACGAGCAGTACTTC

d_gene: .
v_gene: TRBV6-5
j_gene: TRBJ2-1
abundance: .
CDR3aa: CASSYLPGFNEQFF
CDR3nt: TGTGCCAGCAGTTACCTTCCAGGGTTCAATGAGCAGTTCTTC

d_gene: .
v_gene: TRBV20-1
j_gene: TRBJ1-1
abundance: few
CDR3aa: CSAFQPYREAFF
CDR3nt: TGCAGTGCTTTTCAACCTTACAGGGAAGCTTTCTTT

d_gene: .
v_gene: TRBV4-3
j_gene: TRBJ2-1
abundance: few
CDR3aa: CASSQDRGIRQFF
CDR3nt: TGCGCCAGCAGCCAAGATCGGGGGATACGACAGTTCTTC

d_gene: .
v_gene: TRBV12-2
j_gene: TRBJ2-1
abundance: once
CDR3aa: CASRLASYPTGTVNEQFF
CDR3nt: TGTGCAAGTCGCTTAGCGTCCTACCCCACTGGAACCGTTAATGAGCAGTTCTTC

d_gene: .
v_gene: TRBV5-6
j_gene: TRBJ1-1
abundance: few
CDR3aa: CASSLSAGEAFF
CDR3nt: TGTGCCAGCAGCTTGTCTGCGGGTGAAGCTTTCTTT

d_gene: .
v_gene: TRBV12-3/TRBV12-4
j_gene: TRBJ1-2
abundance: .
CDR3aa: CASGFATYGYTF
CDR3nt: TGTGCCAGCGGATTCGCTACCTATGGCTACACCTTC

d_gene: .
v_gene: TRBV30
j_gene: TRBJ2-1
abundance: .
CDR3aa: CAWRSFLRGSGEQFF
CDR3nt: TGTGCCTGGAGGTCGTTTCTAAGGGGGTCCGGTGAGCAGTTCTTC

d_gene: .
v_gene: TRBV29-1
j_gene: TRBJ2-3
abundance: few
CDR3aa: CSVEKRGDTDTQYF
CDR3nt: TGCAGCGTTGAAAAAAGGGGTGATACAGATACGCAGTATTTT

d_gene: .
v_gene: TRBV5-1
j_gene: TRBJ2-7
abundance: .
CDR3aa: CASSFGGERTEQYF
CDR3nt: TGCGCCAGCAGCTTTGGAGGGGAGAGGACCGAGCAGTACTTC